This TCR beta chain was retrieved from a study of graft-versus-host responses after intestinal transplantation. Study as a whole: Multivisceral, liver-intestinal, or isolated intestinal transplants were given to recipients. Recipients were all induced with anti-thymocyte globulin, then given tacrolimus and steroids for around three years.

Profiled with immunoSEQ multiplex PCR; TCRdb holds only in-frame clones, not every one. The sample holds 39,000 or so clones, 85% to 95% seen once. Regarding this clone: Its cognate antigen is unknown.

Whole-study results and caveats: Early post-transplant declines in HvG were associated with peak levels of circulating GvH clones. Recipient-marrow GvH clones were detected, some having first appeared in ileum or blood.

Material: unstimulated CD8+ T cells sorted from spleen or lymph node cells, obtained before transplant. The origin of this receptor is a human donor who was the organ donor for an intestinal transplant.

Here the CDR3 reads CASSNISNLGKTYGYTF. In DNA, the CDR3 is TGTGCCAGCAGCAACATCTCCAATCTCGGAAAGACCTATGGCTACACCTTC. The chain joins TRBV11-3 to TRBJ1-2; D unresolved. V was clipped by 5 bases and J by 4 bases, with 23 bases between them. Germline loops: CDR1 SGHNT, CDR2 YENEEA. The CDR3 loop spans 17 amino acids.